Described below is a single TCR beta chain sequence and its context. The data are from a study of T cell responses to AZD1222 COVID-19 vaccine. The protocol was immunoSEQ multiplex PCR, while the TCRdb copy is restricted to in-frame clones and leaves out a portion. The sample holds 170,000 or so clones, 85% to 95% seen once. The germline V gene has CDR1 LGHNA and CDR2 YSLEER. V lost 0 bases and J lost 6; bases outside the gene matches: 3. This CDR3 contains 16 residues. This clonotype was sampled from an adult who received the MenACWY meningococcal vaccine as a control. Sequenced here: peripheral blood, sampled 28 days after the second dose of the MenACWY control vaccine. V usage is TRBV4-3 and J usage is TRBJ2-3; 13 bases agree with TRBD2. The CDR3 is CASSQELAGGLDTQYF. In DNA, the CDR3 is TGCGCCAGCAGCCAAGAACTAGCGGGGGGGTTGGATACGCAGTATTTT.